This TCR beta chain appears in the sequencing data of a study of T cells in Graves' hyperthyroidism and ophthalmopathy. In the study overall: Once the initial diagnosis was made, peripheral blood was obtained before any treatment. Study-wide findings and caveats: Also found in blood were most expanded thyroid clonotypes above 0.001.

The V end was cut by 4 bases, the J end by 7 bases, with 20 bases between. Germline-derived CDR1 and CDR2 are SGHRS and YFSETQ. The CDR3 is 15 amino acids. Amplified TCR beta CDR3 regions came from RNA transcripts. The TCR CDR3 was amplified in a first-round RT-PCR using the HTBI primer set. One entry per CDR3 protein results from TCRdb running MiXCR on the multiplex PCR reads. The table has around 400,000 distinct CDR3 sequences, around 13% seen once. This clonotype was counted at least ten times. Its antigen is still unknown. Researchers defined stable Graves' hyperthyroidism as no ophthalmopathy progression within 18 months. Orbital computed tomography, thyroid ultrasound, serum thyroxine and TRAb, and clinical symptoms together informed the diagnoses.

The gene calls are TRBV5-1 and TRBJ1-2; no reliable D call. The receptor was derived from a young woman with Graves' hyperthyroidism. Sequencing was performed on blood. CDR3 amino acids: CASSPAVPGFIGYTF. Written as DNA, the CDR3 is TGCGCCAGCAGCCCGGCTGTTCCGGGCTTCATTGGCTACACCTTC.